This T cell receptor (beta chain) derives from a study of identical twins. Findings of the study overall: Where out-of-frame alpha sequences were twin-shared, they showed excess low generation probability. Within beta out-of-frame sequences, the excess sharing observed between twins was weaker. Rather than following the same donors, the conclusions depended on cross-sectional statistical analysis. Invariant cells of the MAIT and iNKT types might have partly distorted the zero-insertion analyses.

As concerns this clonotype: The antigen is unknown.

TCRdb fed the 5' RACE reads into MiXCR, producing one record per CDR3 protein. The sample contains 1.5 million to 2 million distinct CDR3 sequences, roughly 35% of which appear only once. Germline CDR1 reads MNHNY; CDR2 reads SVGAGI (reference sequence). The V end lost 6 bases, the J end lost 1 base, and 22 bases lay between the germline ends. The CDR3 sequence is 17 residues long. Sequencing was carried out using cord blood. The chain couples TRBV6-6 to TRBJ2-7, with D tentatively TRBD2 (6 bases). The origin of this receptor is a newborn girl in good health. The DNA of the CDR3 is TGTGCCAGCAGCCCCGGGACTCCTACCATAGGGTCCTACGAGCAGTACTTC. It specifies CASSPGTPTIGSYEQYF.